Listed here are 18 T cell receptor beta chains from one sample, sequenced in a study of cytomegalovirus exposure and HLA in healthy donors. Researchers ran the PCR with 60 Vbeta and 13 Jbeta primers. Sequenced by immunoSEQ multiplex PCR; TCRdb stores in-frame clones only, minus some. The sample totals 45,000 to 60,000 clones; its top ten clones hold approximately 7%. The sample taken for sequencing was PBMCs. These receptors were obtained from a woman aged 40 to 50 in good health and CMV-seronegative.

The rearrangement links TRBV6-5 to TRBJ2-5; D possibly corresponds to TRBD2 (5 bases). The J call is in doubt because the DNA end fits TRBJ2-7 better. The CDR3 has 16 residues. Per germline, CDR1 MNHEY and CDR2 SVGAGI. The CDR3 DNA is TGTGCCAGCAGTTACTCGAGCGGATCCTCCACCTACGAGCAGTACTTC. This codes for CASSYSSGSSTYEQYF.

V is TRBV4-3 and J is TRBJ2-2; no clear D. Germline-derived CDR1 and CDR2 are LGHNA and YSLEER. V was pared by 3 bases and J by 0 bases, with 5 bases between. There are 14 residues in the CDR3. CDR3 in DNA: TGCGCCAGCAGCCAGGAGTCGAACACCGGGGAGCTGTTTTTT. It yields the protein CASSQESNTGELFF.

The chain carries TRBV14 and TRBJ1-6; a weak D match, TRBD1 (5 bases). Germline V gene data show CDR1 as SGHDN and CDR2 as FVKESK. The germline V and J ends were trimmed by 3 bases and 10 bases, with 10 bases remaining between them. CDR3 length: 13 residues. The CDR3 reads CASSQSGGSPLHF. DNA for the CDR3: TGTGCCAGCAGCCAGTCCGGGGGGTCACCCCTCCACTTT.

The J gene is TRBJ2-5, the V gene TRBV5-4; D might be TRBD2 (7 bases). CDR3 size: 16 residues. V was shortened by 4 bases and J by 5 bases, with 21 bases between the two germline ends. Germline-derived CDR1 and CDR2 are SGHNT and YYREEE (reference sequence). This chain's CDR3 is CASSPGRGGPGETQYF. The CDR3, as DNA: TGTGCCAGCAGCCCGGGGAGGGGGGGGCCCGGTGAGACCCAGTACTTC.

V is TRBV23-1 and J is TRBJ2-7; no clear D. TRBV23-1 is identified as an open reading frame with a role that is uncertain. Trimming pared 8 bases from V and 1 base from J, leaving 6 bases between. This CDR3 has 11 residues. For the CDR3, the DNA is TGCGCCAGCCACCTATCCTACGAGCAGTACTTC. Amino acids: CASHLSYEQYF.

The genes are TRBV28 and TRBJ2-3; D might be TRBD2 (6 bases). In germline, CDR1 is MDHEN, CDR2 SYDVKM. V was pared by 2 bases and J by 4 bases, with 7 bases between. The CDR3 totals 13 residues. The CDR3 here is CASSLTGADTQYF. DNA of the CDR3: TGTGCCAGCAGTTTAACGGGGGCAGATACGCAGTATTTT. Full variable domain (rest looked up from reference TRBV28 and TRBJ2-3): DVKVTQSSRYLVKRTGEKVFLECVQDMDHENMFWYRQDPGLGLRLIYFSYDVKMKEKGDIPEGYSVSREKKERFSLILESASTNQTSMYLCASSLTGADTQYFGPGTRLTVL.

The chain couples TRBV6-4 to TRBJ1-1; no clear D gene. Germline V gene data show CDR1 as MRHNA and CDR2 as SNTAGT. Deletions cut 4 bases from V and 4 bases from J, with 13 bases between. This CDR3 region has 14 residues. The CDR3 protein is CASSAGVGSTEAFF. The DNA for the CDR3 is TGTGCCAGCAGTGCCGGAGTAGGTAGCACTGAAGCTTTCTTT.

This rearrangement joins TRBV5-1 to TRBJ1-3; 9 nucleotides align to TRBD1. The CDR3 totals 17 residues. V lost 1 base, J lost 0 bases, and 5 bases stayed unmatched. Per germline, CDR1 SGHRS and CDR2 YFSETQ. For the CDR3, the DNA is TGCGCCAGCAGCTTGTTTGGGGACAGGGACTCTGGAAACACCATATATTTT. Its translation: CASSLFGDRDSGNTIYF. The full variable domain, in which reference TRBV5-1 and TRBJ1-3 provide the parts outside the CDR3, is KAGVTQTPRYLIKTRGQQVTLSCSPISGHRSVSWYQQTPGQGLQFLFEYFSETQRNKGNFPGRFSGRQFSNSRSEMNVSTLELGDSALYLCASSLFGDRDSGNTIYFGEGSWLTVV.

The gene calls are TRBV6-5 and TRBJ1-1; no clear D. The CDR3 is 12 residues long. Germline CDR1 reads MNHEY; CDR2 reads SVGAGI. V dropped 10 bases and J dropped 7 bases, with 16 bases sitting between them. CDR3 DNA: TGTGCCACCAGGATCGCCCCACTTGAAGCTTTCTTT. This gives the protein CATRIAPLEAFF.

V gene TRBV14 combines with J gene TRBJ2-2, with D hard to call. This CDR3 has 15 amino acids. Germline CDR1 is SGHDN and CDR2 is FVKESK. V lost 0 bases and J 3 bases, leaving 8 bases between the germline ends. CDR3 nucleotides: TGTGCCAGCAGCCAAGAAGACATCTACACCGGGGAGCTGTTTTTT. Protein sequence: CASSQEDIYTGELFF.

V and J are TRBV4-2 and TRBJ2-1, with 7 positions matching TRBD1. V was clipped by 0 bases and J by 4 bases; unmatched bases: 6. The germline gives CDR1 LGHNA, CDR2 YNFKEQ. The CDR3 loop spans 16 amino acids. Written as DNA, the CDR3 is TGTGCCAGCAGCCAAGATCCAGGGGGACGGTACAATGAGCAGTTCTTC. Translation: CASSQDPGGRYNEQFF.

V usage is TRBV28 and J usage is TRBJ2-1, with TRBD2 matching 12 bases. This CDR3 has 17 residues. From germline, CDR1 is MDHEN and CDR2 SYDVKM. V was pared by 0 bases and J by 9 bases, with 9 bases of the junction left unmatched. The CDR3 nucleotides are TGTGCCAGCAGTTTATGGTCCCTAGCGGGGGGGCCGGGTGAGCAGTTCTTC. This encodes CASSLWSLAGGPGEQFF.

The V call is TRBV6-5, the J call TRBJ1-5, with TRBD1 matching over 7 bases. The germline gives CDR1 MNHEY, CDR2 SVGAGI. V shed 6 bases, J shed 5 bases, and the junction held 7 bases outside the gene matches. This CDR3 region has 14 residues. DNA for the CDR3: TGTGCCAGCAGCCCCGACAGGGACTATCAGCCCCAGCATTTT. Its translation is CASSPDRDYQPQHF.

This rearrangement joins TRBV5-8 to TRBJ2-7; TRBD1 aligns across 9 bases. J gave up 5 bases and V 4 bases, and 7 bases lay outside the gene matches. CDR3 length: 14 residues. CDR1 is SGHTS, CDR2 YDEGEE, per germline. As DNA, the CDR3 is TGTGCCAGCAGCAAGTACAGGGGGCAGGACGAGCAGTACTTC. Its protein is CASSKYRGQDEQYF.

The genes are TRBV5-8 and TRBJ1-2; no firm D call. From germline, CDR1 is SGHTS and CDR2 YDEGEE. The CDR3 sequence is 12 residues long. V lost 0 bases and J 8 bases, leaving 8 bases between the germline ends. In nucleotides, the CDR3 is TGTGCCAGCAGCTTGGGAGGTTACGGCTACACCTTC. It encodes CASSLGGYGYTF.

The CDR3: CASSHTQGQNTEAFF. CDR3 nucleotide sequence: TGTGCCAGCAGCCATACACAGGGGCAGAACACTGAAGCTTTCTTT. V gene TRBV6-6 combines with J gene TRBJ1-1; 7 bases agree with TRBD1. The germline V gene encodes CDR1 MNHNY and CDR2 SVGAGI (reference sequence). V lost 6 bases to trimming and J lost 1 base; unmatched junction nucleotides: 8. The CDR3 consists of 15 residues.

The J gene is TRBJ2-7, the V gene TRBV28; D is unresolved. V lost 6 bases, J lost 7 bases, and 13 bases lay in between. This CDR3 contains 12 residues. The germline V gene has CDR1 MDHEN and CDR2 SYDVKM. Written as DNA, the CDR3 is TGTGCCAGCAGCTACTACCCTTGGGAGCAGTACTTC. This encodes CASSYYPWEQYF. Based on the CDR3 plus reference TRBV28 and TRBJ2-7, the full variable domain is DVKVTQSSRYLVKRTGEKVFLECVQDMDHENMFWYRQDPGLGLRLIYFSYDVKMKEKGDIPEGYSVSREKKERFSLILESASTNQTSMYLCASSYYPWEQYFGPGTRLTVT.

V gene TRBV9 combines with J gene TRBJ2-2, with D possibly matching TRBD1 (6 bases). Trimming cost V 0 bases and J 5 bases, with 17 bases left between them. The CDR3 runs 17 residues. Germline V gene sequence: CDR1 SGDLS, CDR2 YYNGEE. The CDR3 region is CASSVDETGLGTGELFF. The DNA for the CDR3 is TGTGCCAGCAGCGTAGACGAGACAGGCCTCGGGACCGGGGAGCTGTTTTTT.